This entry describes one T cell receptor (beta chain). What it binds is not known. Researchers ran the PCR with 60 Vbeta and 13 Jbeta primers. Produced via immunoSEQ multiplex PCR; TCRdb's table is partial and in-frame only. The sample shows 150,000 to 250,000 clones, around 81% of them seen only once. The data belong to a study of cytomegalovirus exposure and HLA in healthy donors. Broader study findings: TCR beta sequences numbering around 15,000 were associated with HLA alleles at 0.05 false discovery rate in a later analysis.

The sequenced sample was PBMCs. The receptor was isolated from a young man in good health and CMV-seronegative.

The CDR3: CASSQVRSSNYGYTF. The CDR3 coding sequence is TGCGCCAGCAGCCAAGTAAGAAGCTCCAACTATGGCTACACCTTC. The chain recombines TRBV4-1 with TRBJ1-2; no reliable D call. Germline V gene data show CDR1 as MGHRA and CDR2 as YSYEKL. V lost 1 base to trimming and J lost 2 bases, with 11 bases between them. This CDR3 has 15 residues.